This passage covers 15 T cell receptor beta chains from one sample sequenced in a study of blood T cell repertoires in COVID-19. The table came from immunoSEQ multiplex PCR; TCRdb's copy has only in-frame clones and leaves some out. The table shows a few hundred thousand clones, with 85% to 90% occurring only once. What was sequenced was PBMCs or T cells enriched from blood (not recorded which). The receptors were sampled from a woman under 30 who had recovered from COVID-19.

The chain links TRBV9 to TRBJ2-3; 7 bases fit TRBD1. Germline CDR1 and CDR2: SGDLS and YYNGEE. V dropped 4 bases and J dropped 2; count of bases not matched to a gene: 10. CDR3 length: 16 residues. CDR3 in DNA: TGTGCCAGCAGCTATAGGCAGGGACAGACCACAGATACGCAGTATTTT. Its translation is CASSYRQGQTTDTQYF.

The chain combines TRBV7-9 with TRBJ2-2, with TRBD1 matching 9 bases. Germline trimming cut 4 bases from V and 0 bases from J; bases unmatched to any gene: 6. Germline V gene sequence: CDR1 SEHNR, CDR2 FQNEAQ (reference sequence). The CDR3 spans 17 residues. The CDR3 reads CASSSRDREANTGELFF. Here the CDR3 DNA reads TGTGCCAGCAGCTCCCGGGACAGGGAGGCGAACACCGGGGAGCTGTTTTTT.

The V gene is TRBV6-5, the J gene TRBJ1-1; D may be TRBD1 (6 bases). The CDR3 runs 14 residues. Trimming took off 5 bases at V and 1 base at J, with 11 bases between the two ends. Germline-derived CDR1 and CDR2 are MNHEY and SVGAGI. CDR3 residues: CASSQRGGNTEAFF. The CDR3 DNA is TGTGCCAGCAGTCAAAGGGGGGGGAACACTGAAGCTTTCTTT.

The rearrangement links TRBV14 to TRBJ2-4; possibly TRBD2 for D (6 bases). Germline loops: CDR1 SGHDN, CDR2 FVKESK. V lost 0 bases and J 9 bases, leaving 15 bases between the germline ends. This CDR3 has 15 residues. The CDR3 DNA reads TGTGCCAGCAGCCAAGAAAGGGGCTGGGAGGCCATTCAGTACTTC. This gives the protein CASSQERGWEAIQYF.

V usage is TRBV2 and J usage is TRBJ1-5; 7 bases match TRBD1. Germline CDR1 is SNHLY and CDR2 is FYNNEI. This CDR3 is 15 amino acids long. The junction had 7 bases not matched to a gene; V was cut back by 6 bases and J by 2 bases. This CDR3 is CASRGTGEGNQPQHF. The CDR3, as DNA: TGTGCCAGCAGGGGTACAGGGGAGGGCAATCAGCCCCAGCATTTT.

This clone appeared a single time. This rearrangement joins TRBV9 to TRBJ2-1; 8 bases are shared with TRBD2. Looked up from germline, CDR1 is SGDLS and CDR2 is YYNGEE. J gave up 15 bases and V 2 bases, and 13 bases lay outside the gene matches. The CDR3 spans 14 residues. CDR3 sequence: CASSVRIDSGIVFF. Here the CDR3 DNA reads TGTGCCAGCAGCGTTAGGATAGATAGCGGGATTGTGTTCTTC. Based on the CDR3 plus reference TRBV9 and TRBJ2-1, the full variable domain is DSGVTQTPKHLITATGQRVTLRCSPRSGDLSVYWYQQSLDQGLQFLIQYYNGEERAKGNILERFSAQQFPDLHSELNLSSLELGDSALYFCASSVRIDSGIVFFGPGTRLTVL.

This rearrangement joins TRBV6-5 to TRBJ2-1, with 7 bases identical to TRBD1. The V segment lost 7 bases and the J segment 10 bases; nucleotides outside the gene matches: 13. Germline assignment: CDR1 MNHEY and CDR2 SVGAGI. The CDR3 is 14 residues long. The CDR3: CASNRGQSLLEQFF. DNA for the CDR3: TGTGCCAGCAACAGGGGACAGAGTCTTTTAGAGCAGTTCTTC.

The rearrangement joins TRBV6-5 to TRBJ2-5; a possible D gene is TRBD2 (6 bases). Trimming took off 8 bases at V and 0 bases at J, with 16 bases between the two ends. CDR1 and CDR2 from the germline V gene are MNHEY and SVGAGI. The CDR3 is 15 amino acids. The DNA of the CDR3 is TGTGCCAGCGGAGGGACCGCAAGTTACCAAGAGACCCAGTACTTC. Translated: CASGGTASYQETQYF.

The chain carries TRBV6-4 and TRBJ2-1, with 9 bases identical to TRBD2. Trimming removed 4 bases from V and 4 bases from J; junction bases left unmatched: 5. The germline V gene has CDR1 MRHNA and CDR2 SNTAGT. CDR3 size: 15 residues. The CDR3 is CASSVELAGYNEQFF. CDR3 sequence (DNA): TGTGCCAGCAGTGTAGAACTAGCGGGTTACAATGAGCAGTTCTTC.

The CDR3, as DNA: TGTGCCAGCAGCTCTCCTCTTCGGACAGTCGAGAACACTGAAGCTTTCTTT. Translated: CASSSPLRTVENTEAFF. V and J are TRBV7-9 and TRBJ1-1; D is possibly TRBD1 (6 bases). In germline, CDR1 is SEHNR, CDR2 FQNEAQ (reference sequence). The CDR3 is 17 residues long. V lost 4 bases and J lost 1, with 19 bases in between.

V usage is TRBV28 and J usage is TRBJ2-7, with TRBD2 matching 14 bases. The CDR3 has 15 residues. J was trimmed by 3 bases and V by 6 bases; bases with no gene match: 4. Germline loops: CDR1 MDHEN, CDR2 SYDVKM. In DNA, the CDR3 is TGTGCCAGCAGGGGGACTAGCGGGAGAAACTACGAGCAGTACTTC. Amino acids: CASRGTSGRNYEQYF.

This clone was detected only once. The chain links TRBV14 to TRBJ2-3, with TRBD2 identical over 8 bases. Germline loops: CDR1 SGHDN, CDR2 FVKESK. The CDR3 has 14 amino acids. The V segment lost 4 bases and the J segment 5 bases; nucleotides outside the gene matches: 5. In nucleotides, the CDR3 is TGTGCCAGCAGCCTCGGGACTAGGCAAGATACGCAGTATTTT. It encodes CASSLGTRQDTQYF.

V and J are TRBV5-1 and TRBJ2-5; 11 positions agree with TRBD2. The CDR3 sequence is 15 residues long. J was trimmed by 4 bases and V by 0 bases; bases with no gene match: 2. Germline-derived CDR1 and CDR2 are SGHRS and YFSETQ. The DNA of the CDR3 is TGCGCCAGCAGCTTGGTAGCGGGGGGGAGAGAGACCCAGTACTTC. Its protein product is CASSLVAGGRETQYF.

The CDR3 nucleotides are TGTGCCAGCAGTTTATCGCGGGGGGCTGAATCTGAAAACATTCAGTACTTC. It yields the protein CASSLSRGAESENIQYF. V is TRBV27 and J is TRBJ2-4, with 8 bases lining up with TRBD2. This CDR3 region has 17 residues. After removal of 0 bases from V and 5 bases from J, the junction contained 9 bases not matched to a gene. Germline values: CDR1 MNHEY, CDR2 SMNVEV (reference sequence).

The rearrangement links TRBV28 to TRBJ2-1, with a possible D match to TRBD2 (6 bases). The CDR3 covers 18 residues. V dropped 5 bases and J dropped 1 base, with 21 bases sitting between them. Germline CDR1 and CDR2: MDHEN and SYDVKM. CDR3 amino acids: CASSLIPLGLLSYNEQFF. The CDR3 bases are TGTGCCAGCAGTCTAATTCCTCTGGGACTGCTATCCTACAATGAGCAGTTCTTC.